These 23 T cell receptor beta chains were sequenced from one sample in a study of T cells in Graves' hyperthyroidism and ophthalmopathy. RNA transcripts yielded amplified TCR beta CDR3 regions. TCR CDR3 underwent first-round RT-PCR with the HTBI primer set. TCRdb passed the multiplex PCR reads through MiXCR, listing each CDR3 protein once. Among some 350,000 distinct CDR3 sequences listed, approximately 15% were seen once. The material sequenced was blood. The receptor set was obtained from a woman aged 18-35 years with Graves' hyperthyroidism that later progressed to Graves' ophthalmopathy.

Only a few counts were recorded for this clonotype. The chain's CDR3 is CASSIEADSNQPQHF. The CDR3 nucleotides are TGTGCCAGCAGTATAGAGGCAGATAGCAATCAGCCCCAGCATTTT. The gene calls are TRBV9 and TRBJ1-5; D remains unclear. CDR1 and CDR2 (germline): SGDLS, YYNGEE. The length of the CDR3 is 15 residues. The V gene lost 5 bases and the J gene lost 0 bases, with 12 bases spanning the gap.

In its sample, this clonotype was seen a few times. This chain links TRBV27 with TRBJ2-7, with TRBD2 matching 12 bases. The CDR3 spans 15 residues. The germline V gene has CDR1 MNHEY and CDR2 SMNVEV (reference sequence). The V and J ends lost 3 bases and 3 bases, in that order; junction bases with no gene match: 3. The CDR3 nucleotides are TGTGCCAGCAGTTTCCGGACTAGCGGGATCTACGAGCAGTACTTC. This translates into CASSFRTSGIYEQYF.

This clonotype showed up just a few times. This rearrangement joins TRBV5-1 to TRBJ1-2; a possible D gene is TRBD1 (5 bases). The CDR3 totals 15 residues. Germline assignment: CDR1 SGHRS and CDR2 YFSETQ. Deletions cut 0 bases from V and 8 bases from J, with 17 bases between. The CDR3 bases are TGCGCCAGCAGCTTGGCCGAGAAGCAGGGCCGAGGCTACACCTTC. Protein sequence: CASSLAEKQGRGYTF.

The sample holds many counts of this clonotype. V and J are TRBV20-1 and TRBJ2-5; 8 positions match TRBD1. Germline lookup yields CDR1 DFQATT and CDR2 SNEGSKA (reference sequence). V shed 0 bases, J shed 4 bases, and the junction held 7 bases outside the gene matches. This CDR3 region has 15 residues. CDR3 in amino acids: CSARDTLRGRETQYF. Written as DNA, the CDR3 is TGCAGTGCTAGAGATACCCTCAGGGGGCGAGAGACCCAGTACTTC.

V and J are TRBV5-1 and TRBJ2-5; 8 bases are a match to TRBD1. The V segment lost 1 base and the J segment 4 bases; nucleotides outside the gene matches: 3. Germline V CDR1 and CDR2: SGHRS, YFSETQ. The CDR3 has 14 residues. CDR3 loop: CASSLTGGGETQYF. Written as DNA, the CDR3 is TGCGCCAGCAGCTTGACAGGGGGTGGAGAGACCCAGTACTTC.

This clonotype showed up just a few times. The chain employs TRBV28 and TRBJ2-7; 8 bases line up with TRBD2. Trimming cost V 3 bases and J 3 bases; bases outside gene matches: 7. This CDR3 has 15 residues. CDR1 MDHEN and CDR2 SYDVKM come from the germline V gene. The CDR3 sequence is CASSFESGRGYEQYF. For the CDR3, the DNA is TGTGCCAGCAGTTTCGAGAGCGGGAGAGGCTACGAGCAGTACTTC.

This clonotype has at least ten counts. The chain recombines TRBV5-6 with TRBJ2-5; D remains ambiguous. The CDR3 is made up of 14 amino acids. Germline V CDR1 and CDR2: SGHDT, YYEEEE. V was pared by 1 base and J by 7 bases, with 14 bases between. CDR3 sequence: CASSLPGTKGTQYF. The DNA for the CDR3 is TGTGCCAGCAGCTTGCCCGGAACAAAGGGGACCCAGTACTTC.

At least ten counts were recorded for this clonotype. The chain couples TRBV6-2 or TRBV6-3 to TRBJ1-3; D remains unclear. Germline V gives CDR1 MNHEY, CDR2 SVGEGT. This CDR3 is 15 amino acids long. V lost 2 bases and J 1 base, leaving 9 bases between the germline ends. In DNA, the CDR3 is TGTGCCAGCAGTTACCCTCGCGGGTCTGGAAACACCATATATTTT. It translates to CASSYPRGSGNTIYF.

Regarding this clonotype: One end of the junction does not line up with germline, which may come from a read error. The chain links TRBV10-3 to TRBJ2-7; possibly TRBD2 for D (6 bases). The CDR3 totals 16 residues. CDR1 and CDR2 (germline): ENHRY, SYGVKD. The CDR3 DNA is TGTGCCATCGGTGAGCCAAGCGGAGGGGTTCTTGCTGAGCAGTACTTC. Translating gives CAIGEPSGGVLAEQYF.

This clonotype was counted ten times or more. The V call is TRBV27, the J call TRBJ1-5; D ambiguous. Trimming stripped 8 bases from V and 9 bases from J, with 11 bases between. Germline V gives CDR1 MNHEY, CDR2 SMNVEV (reference sequence). The CDR3 spans 11 residues. CDR3 sequence (DNA): TGTGCCAGCGAGTTCAATGGGCCCCAGCATTTT. This gives the protein CASEFNGPQHF.

This clonotype was detected ten times or more. The J gene is TRBJ2-2, the V gene TRBV12-3 or TRBV12-4, with 7 bases matching TRBD1. The junction had 7 bases not matched to a gene; V was cut back by 9 bases and J by 0 bases. This CDR3 has 15 amino acids. The CDR3 DNA reads as TGTGCCAGTATCCGGGACAGTCCGAACACCGGGGAGCTGTTTTTT. Translating it yields CASIRDSPNTGELFF.

The chain employs TRBV7-9 and TRBJ1-1, with D hard to call. Germline loops: CDR1 SEHNR, CDR2 FQNEAQ (reference sequence). The germline V and J ends were trimmed by 4 bases and 0 bases, with 9 bases remaining between them. The CDR3 contains 14 residues. CDR3 protein: CASSSHTMNTEAFF. In nucleotides, the CDR3 is TGTGCCAGCAGCTCTCATACCATGAACACTGAAGCTTTCTTT.

This clonotype was seen ten or more times. V usage is TRBV27 and J usage is TRBJ2-7, with 10 bases fitting TRBD1. V lost 4 bases, J lost 2 bases, and 11 bases stayed unmatched. Per the germline V gene, CDR1 is MNHEY and CDR2 is SMNVEV (reference sequence). The CDR3 contains 17 residues. CDR3 sequence reads: CASSSSGTGARAYEQYF. The CDR3 region has the DNA TGTGCCAGCAGTTCTTCCGGGACAGGGGCTCGGGCCTACGAGCAGTACTTC.

This clonotype was counted many times. As DNA, the CDR3 is TGTGCCAGCAGTAGCGGGAGGGCGACTGAGCAGTTCTTC. Its translation: CASSSGRATEQFF. This chain connects TRBV2 to TRBJ2-1; TRBD2 matches 10 bases. Looked up from germline, CDR1 is SNHLY and CDR2 is FYNNEI. This CDR3 is built from 13 residues. V was pared by 5 bases and J by 9 bases, with 4 bases of the junction left unmatched.

Regarding this clonotype: A much bigger clone sits one base away, suggesting this may be a read error. This CDR3 is missing its conserved last phenylalanine or tryptophan, likely due to a read error. The CDR3 DNA reads as TGTGCCAGCAGTATAGCGGGAGCCGACTACAATGAGCAGTTCTCC. This sequence encodes CASSIAGADYNEQFS. This chain connects TRBV7-9 to TRBJ2-1; 9 bases align to TRBD2. CDR3 length: 15 amino acids. The J segment lost 3 bases and the V segment lost 6 bases, leaving 6 bases of the junction unmatched. CDR1 is SEHNR, CDR2 FQNEAQ, per germline (reference sequence).

This clonotype was seen repeatedly, ten times or more. The chain has TRBV2 and TRBJ2-7, with D possibly being TRBD2 (6 bases). Germline assignment: CDR1 SNHLY and CDR2 FYNNEI. V dropped 7 bases and J dropped 4 bases, with 17 bases sitting between them. CDR3 length equals 14 residues. CDR3 protein: CASMSGGMRYEQYF. The CDR3 DNA follows: TGTGCCAGCATGTCCGGAGGGATGAGGTACGAGCAGTACTTC.

The sample holds many counts of this clonotype. The chain uses TRBV5-6 and TRBJ1-1, with TRBD1 matching 9 bases. This CDR3 region has 15 residues. The V and J ends lost 0 bases and 4 bases, in that order; junction bases with no gene match: 4. Per germline, CDR1 SGHDT and CDR2 YYEEEE. CDR3 nucleotides: TGTGCCAGCAGCTTGGGACAGGGGGTGGGCACTGAAGCTTTCTTT. It codes for CASSLGQGVGTEAFF.

The chain links TRBV25-1 to TRBJ2-1, with D perhaps matching TRBD1 (5 bases). Germline V CDR1 and CDR2: MGHDK, SYGVNS. This CDR3 spans 15 amino acids. V was pared by 6 bases and J by 3 bases, with 15 bases between. The CDR3 reads CASSSFAGRYNEQFF. CDR3 bases: TGTGCCAGCAGCTCCTTTGCAGGGCGCTACAATGAGCAGTTCTTC. Full variable domain (rest looked up from reference TRBV25-1 and TRBJ2-1): EADIYQTPRYLVIGTGKKITLECSQTMGHDKMYWYQQDPGMELHLIHYSYGVNSTEKGDLSSESTVSRIRTEHFPLTLESARPSHTSQYLCASSSFAGRYNEQFFGPGTRLTVL.

This clonotype showed up many times. V usage is TRBV2 and J usage is TRBJ1-6, with a tentative D call TRBD1 (5 bases). Germline loops: CDR1 SNHLY, CDR2 FYNNEI. This CDR3 is 19 amino acids long. With 6 bases removed from V and 0 bases from J, the gap between germline ends came to 21 bases. The CDR3 loop reads CASRRRGGGGISYNSPLHF. The DNA of the CDR3 is TGTGCCAGCAGAAGAAGGGGTGGTGGGGGGATCTCCTATAATTCACCCCTCCACTTT.

This clonotype was recorded a few times. This sequence joins TRBV5-1 and TRBJ2-3; weak D call: TRBD2 (5 bases). In germline, CDR1 is SGHRS, CDR2 YFSETQ. This CDR3 spans 16 amino acids. V gave up 3 bases and J gave up 0 bases, with 14 bases separating them. CDR3 loop: CASSSGGLFSTDTQYF. The CDR3, as DNA: TGCGCCAGCAGCTCCGGAGGTCTATTTAGCACAGATACGCAGTATTTT.

Comment on this clonotype: A much larger clone is a single base away; this may be a read error. The CDR3 bases are TGTGCCACCAGCAGAGATGGAGGGGCTAGCGGACTAGCGGGAGGAGGGACATACAATGAGCAGTTCTTC. This encodes CATSRDGGASGLAGGGTYNEQFF. This chain joins TRBV15 and TRBJ2-1; 14 nucleotides line up with TRBD2. V lost 0 bases and J lost 4; bases outside the gene matches: 20. Germline assignment: CDR1 LNHNV and CDR2 YYDKDF (reference sequence). The CDR3 loop spans 23 amino acids.

This clonotype was seen many times. CDR3 DNA: TGTGCCAGTACCACCGCAGGGGCCCAAGAGACCCAGTACTTC. Amino acids: CASTTAGAQETQYF. The J gene is TRBJ2-5, the V gene TRBV6-1, with D possibly matching TRBD1 (6 bases). This CDR3 contains 14 residues. Germline V lookup: CDR1 MNHNS, CDR2 SASEGT. V lost 9 bases and J 1 base, leaving 15 bases between the germline ends.

The chain uses TRBV2 and TRBJ1-1; the D is unclear. The CDR3 runs 13 residues. Trimming stripped 6 bases from V and 9 bases from J, with 17 bases between. Germline V gene data show CDR1 as SNHLY and CDR2 as FYNNEI. CDR3 nucleotide sequence: TGTGCCAGCAGAACCGGGATAAGTACTAAAGCTTTCTTT. It yields the protein CASRTGISTKAFF.